This section outlines one T cell receptor beta chain sequence together with its context. The entry originates in a study of shared clonotypes between healthy human individuals. Study details: The plates for each donor numbered three CD4 naive, three CD4 memory, two CD8 naive and one CD8 memory.

CDR3 length equals 15 residues. V was cut by 5 bases and J by 0 bases, with 14 bases left in between. Germline values: CDR1 MNHNY, CDR2 SVGAGI (reference sequence). Memory CD4+ cells were the fraction left after CD45RA+ naive selection. Across several immunoSEQ plates, the genomic DNA of each subset was split evenly. TCRdb keeps only in-frame clones here, not all; method: immunoSEQ multiplex PCR. Here the sample spans around 1.4 million clones, about 98.5% being singletons. The chain uses TRBV6-6 and TRBJ2-7; D is unresolved. This clonotype was sampled from a man between 25 and 39 years old in good health. The sequencing input was naive CD4+ T cells sorted from blood. Subset of the sample: CD45RA+ positively selected. The CDR3, as DNA: TGTGCCAGCAGTCCTCGCAGACTGGGCTCCTACGAGCAGTACTTC. It encodes CASSPRRLGSYEQYF.